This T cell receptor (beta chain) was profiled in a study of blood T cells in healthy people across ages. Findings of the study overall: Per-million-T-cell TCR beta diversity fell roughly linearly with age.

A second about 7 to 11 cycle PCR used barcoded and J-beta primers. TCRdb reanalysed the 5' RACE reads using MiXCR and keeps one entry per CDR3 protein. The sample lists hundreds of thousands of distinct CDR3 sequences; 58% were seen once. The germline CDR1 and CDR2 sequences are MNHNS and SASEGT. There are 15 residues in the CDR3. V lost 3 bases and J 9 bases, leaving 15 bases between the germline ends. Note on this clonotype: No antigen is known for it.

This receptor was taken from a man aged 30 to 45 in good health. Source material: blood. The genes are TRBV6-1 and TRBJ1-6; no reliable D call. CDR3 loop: CASSDPVAIISPLHF. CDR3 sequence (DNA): TGTGCCAGCAGTGACCCAGTGGCGATTATTTCACCCCTCCACTTT.